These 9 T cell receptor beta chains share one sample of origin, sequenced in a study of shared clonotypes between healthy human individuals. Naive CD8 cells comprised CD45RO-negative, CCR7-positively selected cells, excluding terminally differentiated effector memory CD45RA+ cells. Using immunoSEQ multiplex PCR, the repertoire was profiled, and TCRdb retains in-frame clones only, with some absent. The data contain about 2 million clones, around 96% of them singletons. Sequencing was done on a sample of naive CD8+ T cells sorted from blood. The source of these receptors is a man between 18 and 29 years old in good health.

CDR3 coding DNA: TGTGCCAGCAGTGAATATGTGGGACAACTAACAGAGACCCAGTACTTC. Its translation: CASSEYVGQLTETQYF. The genes are TRBV6-1 and TRBJ2-5, with D possibly TRBD1 on 6 matching bases. The germline CDR1 and CDR2 sequences are MNHNS and SASEGT. The CDR3 has 16 residues. V lost 2 bases to trimming and J lost 4 bases, with 17 bases between them.

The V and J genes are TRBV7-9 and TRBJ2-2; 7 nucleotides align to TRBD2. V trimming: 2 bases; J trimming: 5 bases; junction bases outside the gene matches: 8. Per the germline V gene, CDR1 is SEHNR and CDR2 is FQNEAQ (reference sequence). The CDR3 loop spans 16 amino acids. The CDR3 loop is CASSLPPGAGTGELFF. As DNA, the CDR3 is TGTGCCAGCAGCTTACCCCCGGGAGCGGGGACCGGGGAGCTGTTTTTT.

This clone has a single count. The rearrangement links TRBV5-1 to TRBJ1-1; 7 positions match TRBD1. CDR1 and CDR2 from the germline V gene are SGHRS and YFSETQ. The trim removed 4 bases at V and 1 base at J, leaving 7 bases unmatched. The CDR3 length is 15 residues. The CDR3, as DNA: TGCGCCAGCAGCGGCCTTTCAGGGGGGAACACTGAAGCTTTCTTT. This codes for CASSGLSGGNTEAFF. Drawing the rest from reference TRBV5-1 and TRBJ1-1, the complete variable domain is KAGVTQTPRYLIKTRGQQVTLSCSPISGHRSVSWYQQTPGQGLQFLFEYFSETQRNKGNFPGRFSGRQFSNSRSEMNVSTLELGDSALYLCASSGLSGGNTEAFFGQGTRLTVV.

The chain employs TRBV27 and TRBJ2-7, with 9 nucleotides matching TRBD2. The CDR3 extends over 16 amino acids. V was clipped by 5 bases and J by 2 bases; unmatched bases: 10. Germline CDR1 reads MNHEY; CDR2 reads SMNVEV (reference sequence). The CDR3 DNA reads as TGTGCCAGCAGTCCCTCTAGCGGGAAAATAACCTACGAGCAGTACTTC. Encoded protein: CASSPSSGKITYEQYF.

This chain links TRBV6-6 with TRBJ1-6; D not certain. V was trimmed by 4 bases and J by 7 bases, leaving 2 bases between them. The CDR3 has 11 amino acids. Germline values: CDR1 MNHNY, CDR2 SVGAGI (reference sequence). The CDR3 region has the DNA TGTGCCAGCAGTTTAAATTCACCCCTCCACTTT. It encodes CASSLNSPLHF.

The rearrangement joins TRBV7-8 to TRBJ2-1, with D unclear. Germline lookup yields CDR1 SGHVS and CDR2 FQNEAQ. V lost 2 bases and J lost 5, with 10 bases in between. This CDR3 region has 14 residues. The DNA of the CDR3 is TGTGCCAGCAGCTTAATAGCCCTCGACAATGAGCAGTTCTTC. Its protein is CASSLIALDNEQFF.

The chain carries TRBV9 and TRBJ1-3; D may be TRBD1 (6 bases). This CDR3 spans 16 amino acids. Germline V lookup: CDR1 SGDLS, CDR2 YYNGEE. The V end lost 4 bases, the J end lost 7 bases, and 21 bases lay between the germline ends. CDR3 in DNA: TGTGCCAGCAGCCCCCTAGGGGGGCTCTCAGCTAACACCATATATTTT. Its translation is CASSPLGGLSANTIYF. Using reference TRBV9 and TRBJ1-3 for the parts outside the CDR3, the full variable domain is DSGVTQTPKHLITATGQRVTLRCSPRSGDLSVYWYQQSLDQGLQFLIQYYNGEERAKGNILERFSAQQFPDLHSELNLSSLELGDSALYFCASSPLGGLSANTIYFGEGSWLTVV.

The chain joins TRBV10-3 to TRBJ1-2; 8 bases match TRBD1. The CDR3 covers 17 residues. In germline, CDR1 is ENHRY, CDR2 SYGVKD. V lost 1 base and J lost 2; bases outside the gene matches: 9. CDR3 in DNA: TGTGCCATCAGTGAGTGGGGGTTGACAGGGGCGAACTATGGCTACACCTTC. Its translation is CAISEWGLTGANYGYTF.

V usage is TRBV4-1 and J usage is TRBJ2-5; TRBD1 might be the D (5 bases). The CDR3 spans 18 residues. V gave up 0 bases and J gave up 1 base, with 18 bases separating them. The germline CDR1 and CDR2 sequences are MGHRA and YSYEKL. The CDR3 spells CASSQESQGEGVQETQYF. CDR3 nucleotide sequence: TGCGCCAGCAGCCAAGAGAGTCAGGGCGAAGGGGTCCAAGAGACCCAGTACTTC.